The rows below give T cell receptor beta chains drawn from one sample of a study of vaccination effects on CD4 cells after COVID-19. The method was immunoSEQ multiplex PCR; TCRdb's version includes in-frame clones alone and lacks a portion of them. The table lists 45,000 to 50,000 clones, approximately 70% of them singletons. Their recognized antigens are unknown. The sequencing here drew on CD4+ T cells from PBMCs cultured without peptide, taken before COVID-19 vaccination. These receptor sequences come from a human donor who received a COVID-19 vaccine. Both conserved end residues are part of each CDR3. D genes are given only for firm matches. Size tells how often a clone was seen (once, few, many) or the class of an expanded clone, and some rows leave it out.

D gene	V gene	clone size	CDR3 length	J gene	CDR3 DNA	CDR3 protein
NA	TRBV19	NA	13	TRBJ2-1	TGTGCCAGTAGTTGGCGCGCGAACAATGAGCAGTTCTTC	CASSWRANNEQFF
TRBD2	TRBV7-9	NA	15	TRBJ2-7	TGTGCCAGCACCCCGCAGGCGGGAGGATCGCACGAGCAGTACTTC	CASTPQAGGSHEQYF
NA	TRBV11-3	few	17	TRBJ2-1	TGTGCCAGCAGCTTAGACGGCCGGCTAGCGCCCTACAATGAGCAGTTCTTC	CASSLDGRLAPYNEQFF
TRBD1	TRBV6-6	NA	15	TRBJ1-1	TGTGCCAGCAGGCAACTCCAGGGGGGTAACACTGAAGCTTTCTTT	CASRQLQGGNTEAFF
TRBD2	TRBV6-2/TRBV6-3	NA	18	TRBJ2-5	TGTGCCAGCAGTTACTCCCTAGCGGGGGGACCTCCAGCCCCCAGCCAGTACTTC	CASSYSLAGGPPAPSQYF
TRBD1	TRBV30	NA	15	TRBJ1-6	TGTGCCTGGAGTTTCGGACAGGCTCAGAATTCACCCCTCCACTTT	CAWSFGQAQNSPLHF
TRBD1	TRBV5-1	NA	14	TRBJ1-1	TGCGCCAGCAGCTTGGACAGGGGGCATGGAGAAGCTTTCTTT	CASSLDRGHGEAFF
NA	TRBV6-5	once	13	TRBJ1-5	TGTGCCAGCACCATCATTAGCAATCAGCCCCAGCATTTT	CASTIISNQPQHF
TRBD2	TRBV5-4	once	15	TRBJ2-3	TGTGCCAGCAGCGGGCGGGGGGCCCCGGCCGATACGCAGTATTTT	CASSGRGAPADTQYF
NA	TRBV28	NA	12	TRBJ2-3	TGTGCCAGCTCCTTCCGGGACTCTCCGGATGTCTTT	CASSFRDSPDVF
NA	TRBV18	NA	16	TRBJ2-1	TGTGCCAGCTCACCACCGGGGCAGGGGACCTACAATGAGCAGTTCTTC	CASSPPGQGTYNEQFF
NA	TRBV13	NA	14	TRBJ2-1	TGTGCCAGCAGCAATCCCGGACGATACAATGAGCAGTTCTTC	CASSNPGRYNEQFF
NA	TRBV27	NA	15	TRBJ2-7	TGTGCCAGCACTCACTGGTCCTCCCTCACCTACGAGCAGTACTTC	CASTHWSSLTYEQYF